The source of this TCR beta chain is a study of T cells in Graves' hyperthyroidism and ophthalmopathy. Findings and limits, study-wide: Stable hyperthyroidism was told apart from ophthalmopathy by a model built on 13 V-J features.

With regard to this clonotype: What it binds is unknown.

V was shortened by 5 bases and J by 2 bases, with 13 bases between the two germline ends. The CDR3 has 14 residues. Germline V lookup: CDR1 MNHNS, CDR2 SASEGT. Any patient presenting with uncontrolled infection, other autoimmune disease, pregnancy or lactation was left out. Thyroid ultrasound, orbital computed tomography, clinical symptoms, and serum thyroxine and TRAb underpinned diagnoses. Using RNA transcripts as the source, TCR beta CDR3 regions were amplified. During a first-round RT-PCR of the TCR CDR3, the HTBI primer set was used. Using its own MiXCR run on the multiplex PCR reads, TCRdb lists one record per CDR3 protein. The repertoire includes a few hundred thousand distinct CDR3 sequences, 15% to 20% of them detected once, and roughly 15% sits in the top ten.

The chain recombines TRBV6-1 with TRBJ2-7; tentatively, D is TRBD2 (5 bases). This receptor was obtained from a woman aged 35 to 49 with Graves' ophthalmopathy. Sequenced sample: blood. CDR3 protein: CASSRGVLAYEQYF. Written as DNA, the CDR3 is TGTGCCAGCAGTCGGGGAGTATTAGCCTACGAGCAGTACTTC.